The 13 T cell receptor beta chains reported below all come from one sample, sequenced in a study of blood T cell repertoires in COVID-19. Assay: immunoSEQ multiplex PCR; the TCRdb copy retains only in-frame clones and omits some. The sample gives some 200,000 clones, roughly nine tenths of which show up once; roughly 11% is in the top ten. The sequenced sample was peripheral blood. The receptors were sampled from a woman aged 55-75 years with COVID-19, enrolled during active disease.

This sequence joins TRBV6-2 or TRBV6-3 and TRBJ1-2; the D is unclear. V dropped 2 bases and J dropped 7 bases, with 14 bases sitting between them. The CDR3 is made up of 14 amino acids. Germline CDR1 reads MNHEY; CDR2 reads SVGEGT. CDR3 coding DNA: TGTGCCAGCAGTTACGGCGGTCAGACCAGTGGCTACACCTTC. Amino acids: CASSYGGQTSGYTF.

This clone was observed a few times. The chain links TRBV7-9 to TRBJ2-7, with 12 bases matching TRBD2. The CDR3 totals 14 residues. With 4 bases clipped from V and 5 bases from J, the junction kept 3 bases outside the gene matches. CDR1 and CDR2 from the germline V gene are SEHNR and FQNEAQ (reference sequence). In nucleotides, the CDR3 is TGTGCCAGCAGCTCGGGACTAGCGGGCGACGAGCAGTACTTC. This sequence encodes CASSSGLAGDEQYF.

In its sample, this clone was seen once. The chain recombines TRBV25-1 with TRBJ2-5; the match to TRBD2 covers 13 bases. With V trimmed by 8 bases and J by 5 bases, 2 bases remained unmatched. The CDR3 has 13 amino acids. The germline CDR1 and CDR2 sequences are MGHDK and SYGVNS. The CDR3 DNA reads TGTGCCAGCGGGACTAGCGGGACGGAGACCCAGTACTTC. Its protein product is CASGTSGTETQYF. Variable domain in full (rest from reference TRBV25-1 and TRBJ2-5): EADIYQTPRYLVIGTGKKITLECSQTMGHDKMYWYQQDPGMELHLIHYSYGVNSTEKGDLSSESTVSRIRTEHFPLTLESARPSHTSQYLCASGTSGTETQYFGPGTRLLVL.

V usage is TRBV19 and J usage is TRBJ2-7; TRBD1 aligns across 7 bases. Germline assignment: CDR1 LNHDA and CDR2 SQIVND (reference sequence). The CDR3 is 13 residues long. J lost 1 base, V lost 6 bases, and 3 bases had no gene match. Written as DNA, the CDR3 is TGTGCCAGTAGCTACAGGGGTTCCTACGAGCAGTACTTC. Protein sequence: CASSYRGSYEQYF.

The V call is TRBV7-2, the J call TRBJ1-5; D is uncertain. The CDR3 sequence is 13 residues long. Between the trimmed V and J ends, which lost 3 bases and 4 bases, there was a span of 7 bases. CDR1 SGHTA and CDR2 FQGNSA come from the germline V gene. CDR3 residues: CASSFQENQPQHF. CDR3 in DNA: TGTGCCAGCAGCTTTCAGGAAAATCAGCCCCAGCATTTT.

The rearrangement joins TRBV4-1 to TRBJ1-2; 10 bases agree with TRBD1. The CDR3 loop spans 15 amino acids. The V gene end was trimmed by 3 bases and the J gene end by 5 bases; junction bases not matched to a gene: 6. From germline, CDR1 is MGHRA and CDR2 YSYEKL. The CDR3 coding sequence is TGCGCCAGCAGCCAGACCGACAGGGGGCGTTATGGCTACACCTTC. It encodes CASSQTDRGRYGYTF.

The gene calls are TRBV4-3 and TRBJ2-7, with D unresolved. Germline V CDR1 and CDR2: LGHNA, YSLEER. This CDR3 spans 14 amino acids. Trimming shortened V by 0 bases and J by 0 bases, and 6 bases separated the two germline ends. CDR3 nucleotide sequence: TGCGCCAGCAGCCAAGAGGGCAACTCCTACGAGCAGTACTTC. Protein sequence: CASSQEGNSYEQYF.

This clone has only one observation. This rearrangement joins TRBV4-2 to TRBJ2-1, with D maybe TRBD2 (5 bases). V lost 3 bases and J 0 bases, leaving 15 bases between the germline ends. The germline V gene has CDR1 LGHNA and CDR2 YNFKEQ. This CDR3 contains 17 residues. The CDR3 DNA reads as TGTGCCAGCAGCCAGGAGACTAAAGTAAGCTCCTACAATGAGCAGTTCTTC. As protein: CASSQETKVSSYNEQFF.

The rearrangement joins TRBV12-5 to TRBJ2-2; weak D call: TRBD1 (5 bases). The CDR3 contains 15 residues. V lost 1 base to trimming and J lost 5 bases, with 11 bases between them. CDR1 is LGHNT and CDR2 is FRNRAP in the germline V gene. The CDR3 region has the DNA TGTGCTAGTGGTTTGGGAACAGGTTTTACCGGGGAGCTGTTTTTT. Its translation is CASGLGTGFTGELFF.

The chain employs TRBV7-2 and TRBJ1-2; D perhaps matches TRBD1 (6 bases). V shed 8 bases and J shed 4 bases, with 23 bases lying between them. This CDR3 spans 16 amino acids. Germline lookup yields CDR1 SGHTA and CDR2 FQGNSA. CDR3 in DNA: TGTGCCAGCGACCTCACGTGGGACAAAAGGGGCTATGGCTACACCTTC. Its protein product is CASDLTWDKRGYGYTF.

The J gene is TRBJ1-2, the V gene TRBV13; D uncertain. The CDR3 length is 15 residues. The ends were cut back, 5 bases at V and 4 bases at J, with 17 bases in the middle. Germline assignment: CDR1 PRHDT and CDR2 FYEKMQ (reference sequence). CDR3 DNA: TGTGCCAGCAGCGCGTCTTTGGCCGGGAGCTATGGCTACACCTTC. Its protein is CASSASLAGSYGYTF.

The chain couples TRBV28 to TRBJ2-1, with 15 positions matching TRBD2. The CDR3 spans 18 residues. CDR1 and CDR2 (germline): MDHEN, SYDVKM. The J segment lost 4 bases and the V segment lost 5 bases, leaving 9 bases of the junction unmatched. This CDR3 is CASSPRTSGRERYNEQFF. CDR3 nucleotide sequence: TGTGCCAGCAGTCCGCGGACTAGCGGGAGGGAAAGGTACAATGAGCAGTTCTTC.

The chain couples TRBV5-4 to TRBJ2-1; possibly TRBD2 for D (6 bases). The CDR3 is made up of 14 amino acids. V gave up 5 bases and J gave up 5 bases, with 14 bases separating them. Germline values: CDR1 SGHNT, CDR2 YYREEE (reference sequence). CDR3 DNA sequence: TGTGCCAGCAGACAAAGCGGGCTTAACAATGAGCAGTTCTTC. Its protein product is CASRQSGLNNEQFF.